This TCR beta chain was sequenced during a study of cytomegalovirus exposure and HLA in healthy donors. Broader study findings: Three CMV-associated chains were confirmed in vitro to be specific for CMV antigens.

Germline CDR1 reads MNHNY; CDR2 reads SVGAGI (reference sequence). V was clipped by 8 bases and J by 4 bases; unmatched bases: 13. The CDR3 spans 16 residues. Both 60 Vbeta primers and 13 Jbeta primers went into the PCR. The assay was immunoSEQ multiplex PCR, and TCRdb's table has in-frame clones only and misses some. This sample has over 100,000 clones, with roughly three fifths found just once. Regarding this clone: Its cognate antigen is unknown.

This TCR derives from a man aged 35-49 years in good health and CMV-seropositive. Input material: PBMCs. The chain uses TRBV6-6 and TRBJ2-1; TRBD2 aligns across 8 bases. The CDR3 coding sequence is TGTGCCAGCGAACGGACGTTAGCGGGACAATACAATGAGCAGTTCTTC. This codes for CASERTLAGQYNEQFF.